The present T cell receptor beta chain was sequenced within a study of T-cell reconstitution after alpha-beta-depleted transplantation in children. Construction of the TCRbeta library involved unique molecular identifiers. TCRdb processed the PCR reads anew with MiXCR; each CDR3 protein has one entry. Counted here are about 500,000 distinct CDR3 sequences, about 31% occurring once; the ten biggest clones make up less than 2.5%. The CDR3 loop spans 18 amino acids. Trimming took 3 bases from V and 0 from J, leaving 17 bases between them. Germline CDR1 is MNHEY and CDR2 is SVGAGI. This chain uses TRBV6-5 with TRBJ1-4; a possible D gene is TRBD1 (5 bases). This sample comprised PBMCs from the stem cell graft donor, obtained from the stem cell graft. This TCR derives from a human donor who donated a stem cell graft to a child with aplastic anemia. CDR3 nucleotide sequence: TGTGCCAGCAGTTATACGGGACCCATAGGGGCAACTAATGAAAAACTGTTTTTT. As protein: CASSYTGPIGATNEKLFF.